Listed below are T cell receptor beta chains from one sample, sequenced in a study of identical twins. TCRdb passed the 5' RACE reads through MiXCR, listing each CDR3 protein once. The sample has around 240,000 distinct CDR3 sequences; roughly 10% are singletons. Sample: memory T cells sorted from blood. The source of these receptors is a man in his forties or fifties in good health. CDR3s include the opening cysteine and the closing phenylalanine or tryptophan. The D gene is left open where the match is weak. Clone sizes are given selectively: once, few, many, or a class where the clone is expanded.

abundance,d_gene,v_gene,j_gene,CDR3nt,CDR3aa
many,TRBD1,TRBV6-1,TRBJ2-3,TGTGCCACGCAACAGGGGGATATTGCAGATACGCAGTATTTT,CATQQGDIADTQYF
NA,TRBD2,TRBV5-4,TRBJ2-2,TGTGCCAGCAGCTTGCCGGGACTAGCGTCCGCCGGGGAGCTGTTTTTT,CASSLPGLASAGELFF
NA,TRBD2,TRBV6-2/TRBV6-3,TRBJ2-1,TGTGCCAGCAGTTACCAGGGTAGCGGGAGGTCCAACAATGAGCAGTTCTTC,CASSYQGSGRSNNEQFF
few,NA,TRBV6-5,TRBJ2-2,TGTGCCAGCAGTAACCCGACAGGACTGAACACCGGGGAGCTGTTTTTT,CASSNPTGLNTGELFF
many,TRBD1,TRBV5-1,TRBJ2-7,TGCGCCAGCAAAGAGGGGGCTAACTACGAGCAGTACTTC,CASKEGANYEQYF
many,TRBD1,TRBV11-1,TRBJ2-4,TGTGCCAGCAGCGACCGGACAGGCAACCTAAAACTAGCCAAAAACATTCAGTACTTC,CASSDRTGNLKLAKNIQYF
many,TRBD1,TRBV25-1,TRBJ2-5,TGTGCCAGCAGTGACCCAGGGGGAAAAGAGACCCAGTACTTC,CASSDPGGKETQYF
many,NA,TRBV27,TRBJ2-2,TGTGCCAGCAGTTTTTTCACTAACACCGGGGAGCTGTTTTTT,CASSFFTNTGELFF
few,NA,TRBV6-2/TRBV6-3,TRBJ2-6,TGTGCCAGCAGTCGGACGTCTGGGGCCAACGTCCTGACTTTC,CASSRTSGANVLTF
NA,NA,TRBV20-1,TRBJ1-1,TGCAGTGCCGAGGTAGGGCAGAAGCAAGCTTTCTTT,CSAEVGQKQAFF
NA,TRBD2,TRBV20-1,TRBJ2-1,TGCAGTGCTAAGGGACTACTGAGCTCCTACAATGAGCAGTTCTTC,CSAKGLLSSYNEQFF
NA,TRBD2,TRBV3-1,TRBJ2-7,TGTACCAGCAGCCAAGGAATTAGCGGGATAACCTACGAGCAGTACTTC,CTSSQGISGITYEQYF
few,NA,TRBV5-1,TRBJ2-1,TGCGCCAGCAGCCAGCAGGGGTACGAAGACAATGAGCAGTTCTTC,CASSQQGYEDNEQFF
NA,NA,TRBV7-2,TRBJ2-1,TGTGCCAGCAGCTTAGCTTCGGGAGCGGCCAAGCAGTTCTTC,CASSLASGAAKQFF
NA,TRBD1,TRBV4-3,TRBJ1-2,TGCGCCAGCAGCCAAGGACAGGGGGCGCCTGGCTACACCTTC,CASSQGQGAPGYTF
few,NA,TRBV29-1,TRBJ2-4,TGCAGCGTTGCGAGGGGGGGAAACATTCAGTACTTC,CSVARGGNIQYF
many,NA,TRBV20-1,TRBJ1-5,TGCAGTGCTAGAGGGACAGATCATCAGCCCCAGCATTTT,CSARGTDHQPQHF
NA,NA,TRBV27,TRBJ1-4,TGTGCCAGCAGTTTACGCGCCTATTCTAATGAAAAACTGTTTTTT,CASSLRAYSNEKLFF
many,NA,TRBV5-5,TRBJ2-5,TGTGCCAGCAGCGTCGGACGGTCCCAAGAGACCCAGTACTTC,CASSVGRSQETQYF
many,NA,TRBV7-2,TRBJ1-5,TGTGCCAGCAGCCCGCAGGGTAATCAGCCCCAGCATTTT,CASSPQGNQPQHF
few,NA,TRBV7-2,TRBJ2-4,TGTGCCAGCAGCTTATACTCCTCCCAGAACATTCAGTACTTC,CASSLYSSQNIQYF
NA,TRBD2,TRBV6-2/TRBV6-3,TRBJ2-3,TGTGCCAGCAGTTACTCGGCGGGAGGGGCAGATACGCAGTATTTT,CASSYSAGGADTQYF
many,TRBD2,TRBV12-3/TRBV12-4,TRBJ2-1,TGTGCCAGCCGACTAGCGGGAGGTAATGAGCAGTTCTTC,CASRLAGGNEQFF